Below, one T cell receptor beta chain is given with its context. The data stem from a study of blood T cell repertoires in COVID-19. Profiled with immunoSEQ multiplex PCR; TCRdb holds only in-frame clones, not every one. The sample carries about 160,000 clones, 76% recorded once. V was clipped by 2 bases and J by 1 base; unmatched bases: 1. This CDR3 region has 14 residues. CDR1 is SGHNT, CDR2 YYREEE, per germline (reference sequence). This clonotype originated in a woman of 80 years or more with acute or convalescent COVID-19. Sequences were obtained from peripheral blood. The chain recombines TRBV5-4 with TRBJ2-3; 7 bases fit TRBD1. Here the CDR3 reads CASSFGQGTDTQYF. The CDR3 coding sequence is TGTGCCAGCAGCTTCGGACAGGGCACAGATACGCAGTATTTT.